This entry lists 32 T cell receptor beta chains sequenced from one sample in a study of shared clonotypes between healthy human individuals. Method: immunoSEQ multiplex PCR; TCRdb's copy keeps in-frame clones and lacks some. Here the sample spans more than 2 million clones, about 95% being singletons. Sample: naive CD4+ T cells sorted from blood. Subset in this sample: CD45RA+ positively selected. These receptors were taken from a man between 18 and 35 years old in good health.

This chain joins TRBV6-6 and TRBJ2-3; D not resolved. This CDR3 has 11 residues. Germline values: CDR1 MNHNY, CDR2 SVGAGI (reference sequence). Trimming left V 6 bases short and J 6 bases short, with 7 bases between. The CDR3 region has the DNA TGTGCCAGCAGCTTCGTCGATACGCAGTATTTT. Protein product: CASSFVDTQYF.

The gene calls are TRBV25-1 and TRBJ2-7, with D perhaps being TRBD1 or TRBD2 (5 bases each). Germline V gene data show CDR1 as MGHDK and CDR2 as SYGVNS. V was trimmed by 4 bases and J by 5 bases, leaving 9 bases between them. The CDR3 extends over 12 amino acids. CDR3 DNA: TGTGCCAGCAGTGTTCTGGGGGACGAGCAGTACTTC. This gives the protein CASSVLGDEQYF.

The V call is TRBV7-2, the J call TRBJ2-2, with 12 bases fitting TRBD1. Germline lookup yields CDR1 SGHTA and CDR2 FQGNSA. V was pared by 5 bases and J by 7 bases, with 8 bases of the junction left unmatched. The CDR3 is 16 residues long. CDR3 protein: CASSHPGQGAGGELFF. CDR3 nucleotide sequence: TGTGCCAGCAGCCACCCGGGACAGGGGGCTGGCGGGGAGCTGTTTTTT.

Concerning this clone itself: It may be a read error: a sequence one base away is much more abundant. This specimen includes other DNA sequences encoding the same CDR3. V usage is TRBV30 and J usage is TRBJ1-5; D remains unclear. CDR1 and CDR2 from the germline V gene are GTSNPN and SVGIG (reference sequence). There are 13 residues in the CDR3. The CDR3 here is CAWSRPSNQPQHF. CDR3 DNA sequence: TGTGCTTGGAGTAGACCCAGCAATCAGCCCCAGCATTTT.

This rearrangement joins TRBV7-9 to TRBJ1-4; no clear D gene. Trimming left V 2 bases short and J 8 bases short, with 6 bases between. The V gene's germline CDR1 is SEHNR and CDR2 FQNEAQ (reference sequence). The CDR3 is 12 residues long. The chain's CDR3 is CASSLLAEKLFF. The CDR3 nucleotides are TGTGCCAGCAGCTTACTGGCGGAAAAACTGTTTTTT.

The chain couples TRBV4-2 to TRBJ1-5; TRBD1 matches 9 bases. V gave up 0 bases and J gave up 1 base; unmatched junction bases: 4. Per germline, CDR1 LGHNA and CDR2 YNFKEQ. The CDR3 runs to 17 residues. The CDR3 DNA reads TGTGCCAGCAGCCAAGATGGGACAGGGTTGAGCAATCAGCCCCAGCATTTT. Residues: CASSQDGTGLSNQPQHF.

This clone was recorded once. This chain uses TRBV27 with TRBJ1-4, with 8 bases identical to TRBD1. CDR3 size: 19 residues. Trimming removed 5 bases from V and 7 bases from J; junction bases left unmatched: 21. The germline gives CDR1 MNHEY, CDR2 SMNVEV (reference sequence). The CDR3 bases are TGTGCCAGCAGTCCTCGTGGACAGGGATCAGCGGGAGCGATTGAAAAACTGTTTTTT. Its protein product is CASSPRGQGSAGAIEKLFF.

This clone occurred once. J is TRBJ2-7 and V is TRBV6-1; D may be TRBD2 (6 bases). Germline assignment: CDR1 MNHNS and CDR2 SASEGT. Trimming removed 4 bases at V and 3 bases at J, with 13 bases between. The CDR3 spans 14 residues. The CDR3 DNA follows: TGTGCCAGCAGTGTCGCTAGCGCCTACTACGAGCAGTACTTC. Translated, it gives CASSVASAYYEQYF.

CDR3 amino acids: CACTHSPGQGTTGELFF. CDR3 sequence (DNA): TGTGCCTGCACTCATTCTCCGGGACAGGGCACCACCGGGGAGCTGTTTTTT. J is TRBJ2-2 and V is TRBV28; 9 bases agree with TRBD1. The CDR3 consists of 17 residues. Germline CDR1 reads MDHEN; CDR2 reads SYDVKM. Trimming at V came to 11 bases and at J to 4 bases, leaving 17 bases not matched to a gene.

This chain joins TRBV2 and TRBJ2-2, with TRBD2 matching over 14 bases. V shed 6 bases, J shed 3 bases, and the junction held 3 bases outside the gene matches. The CDR3 sequence is 16 residues long. In germline, CDR1 is SNHLY, CDR2 FYNNEI. CDR3 residues: CASRGLAGVHTGELFF. CDR3 coding DNA: TGTGCCAGCAGGGGACTAGCGGGAGTGCACACCGGGGAGCTGTTTTTT.

Details on this clone: This CDR3 is also generated by other DNA sequences in the sample. J is TRBJ2-3 and V is TRBV5-1; TRBD1 matches at 8 bases. Unmatched junction bases numbered 3, after V lost 3 bases and J lost 3 bases. CDR1 is SGHRS and CDR2 is YFSETQ in the germline V gene. The CDR3 has 14 residues. This CDR3 reads CASSSGGRTDTQYF. CDR3 DNA: TGCGCCAGCAGCTCAGGGGGCAGGACAGATACGCAGTATTTT.

The gene calls are TRBV29-1 and TRBJ2-5; D remains ambiguous. CDR3 length: 13 amino acids. Deletions cut 1 base from V and 2 bases from J, with 8 bases between. CDR1 SQVTM and CDR2 ANQGSEA come from the germline V gene. The CDR3 is CSVEVYSQETQYF. The CDR3 nucleotides are TGCAGCGTTGAAGTATACAGTCAAGAGACCCAGTACTTC.

The V call is TRBV11-2, the J call TRBJ1-4; 9 bases agree with TRBD1. The germline V gene has CDR1 SGHAT and CDR2 FQNNGV. V trimming: 1 base; J trimming: 7 bases; junction bases outside the gene matches: 7. This CDR3 contains 16 residues. The CDR3 spells CASSLGAGTGSEKLFF. In DNA, the CDR3 is TGTGCCAGCAGCTTAGGGGCCGGGACAGGGAGTGAAAAACTGTTTTTT.

This clone was recorded only once. The rearrangement joins TRBV15 to TRBJ2-7, with TRBD2 identical over 14 bases. This CDR3 contains 16 residues. J gave up 6 bases and V 8 bases, and 12 bases lay outside the gene matches. Germline V gene sequence: CDR1 LNHNV, CDR2 YYDKDF (reference sequence). The CDR3 bases are TGTGCCACCCGACAGGGGGCAGGACTAGCGGGAGGCGAGCAGTACTTC. Amino acid sequence: CATRQGAGLAGGEQYF.

The chain joins TRBV28 to TRBJ2-3; D may correspond to TRBD1 or TRBD2 (5 bases each). Per germline, CDR1 MDHEN and CDR2 SYDVKM. This CDR3 is 14 amino acids long. CDR3 residues: CAAIGAGFTDTQYF. The CDR3 bases are TGTGCAGCGATCGGGGCAGGATTCACAGATACGCAGTATTTT.

This clone was seen a single time. The J gene is TRBJ2-7, the V gene TRBV6-5; no clear D. Germline loops: CDR1 MNHEY, CDR2 SVGAGI. V lost 4 bases and J lost 4, with 11 bases in between. The CDR3 consists of 13 residues. The chain's CDR3 is CASSSRTYYEQYF. The CDR3 nucleotides read TGTGCCAGCAGTTCTCGGACGTATTACGAGCAGTACTTC.

Comments on this clone: Other DNA variants within this sample encode the same CDR3. The rearrangement uses TRBV15 and TRBJ1-2, with D possibly matching TRBD1 (6 bases). Germline assignment: CDR1 LNHNV and CDR2 YYDKDF (reference sequence). V lost 0 bases to trimming and J lost 6 bases, with 11 bases between them. The CDR3 extends over 14 amino acids. The CDR3 region is CATSRDGGADGYTF. The CDR3 nucleotides are TGTGCCACCAGCAGAGATGGGGGCGCGGATGGCTACACCTTC.

This chain links TRBV7-9 with TRBJ2-2; 13 bases line up with TRBD2. The CDR3 runs to 16 residues. Germline CDR1 reads SEHNR; CDR2 reads FQNEAQ (reference sequence). Unmatched junction bases numbered 12, after V lost 6 bases and J lost 11 bases. This chain's CDR3 is CASRSTSGGAGRELFF. In DNA, the CDR3 is TGTGCCAGCAGATCTACTAGCGGGGGGGCCGGTAGAGAGCTGTTTTTT.

This sequence joins TRBV27 and TRBJ2-5; D possibly uses TRBD1 or TRBD2 (5 bases each). The CDR3 runs 15 residues. CDR1 and CDR2 (germline): MNHEY, SMNVEV (reference sequence). V was clipped by 5 bases and J by 4 bases, with 17 bases between them. The CDR3 DNA sequence: TGTGCCAGCAGTCCGGACGAGGGGTTGTTAGAGACCCAGTACTTC. Residues: CASSPDEGLLETQYF.

As DNA, the CDR3 is TGCGCCAGCAGCTCGATTAGGGGGACTGAAGCTTTCTTT. It codes for CASSSIRGTEAFF. The chain has TRBV5-1 and TRBJ1-1; TRBD1 is a possible D gene (6 bases). The CDR3 is made up of 13 amino acids. Germline lookup yields CDR1 SGHRS and CDR2 YFSETQ. Trimming shortened V by 3 bases and J by 5 bases, and 11 bases separated the two germline ends.

A word on this clone: At the DNA level, this CDR3 is encoded by other sequences in the same sample as well. The V call is TRBV5-1, the J call TRBJ2-7, with D maybe TRBD1 (7 bases). The ends were cut back, 4 bases at V and 4 bases at J, with 15 bases in the middle. The germline V gene has CDR1 SGHRS and CDR2 YFSETQ. The CDR3 loop spans 14 amino acids. In DNA, the CDR3 is TGCGCCAGCAGCCTCCGGACAGGAGGGTACGAGCAGTACTTC. Translating gives CASSLRTGGYEQYF.

The V and J genes are TRBV10-1 and TRBJ2-2; D not resolved. Trimming stripped 3 bases from V and 8 bases from J, with 10 bases between. Germline V gene sequence: CDR1 WNHNN, CDR2 SYGVQD (reference sequence). The CDR3 runs 13 residues. This chain's CDR3 is CASSDLVGGELFF. The CDR3 bases are TGCGCCAGCAGTGACCTCGTGGGTGGGGAGCTGTTTTTT.

Points on this clone: The same CDR3 is also encoded by other DNA sequences in this sample. The rearrangement links TRBV18 to TRBJ2-7; D is unresolved. CDR1 is KGHSH and CDR2 is LQKENI in the germline V gene. With 3 bases removed from V and 0 bases from J, the gap between germline ends came to 9 bases. CDR3 length: 14 amino acids. CDR3 sequence reads: CASSPPTSSYEQYF. DNA of the CDR3: TGTGCCAGCTCACCGCCGACAAGCTCCTACGAGCAGTACTTC.

This rearrangement joins TRBV19 to TRBJ1-5; TRBD1 matches 7 bases. V trimming: 4 bases; J trimming: 7 bases; junction bases outside the gene matches: 7. The germline CDR1 and CDR2 sequences are LNHDA and SQIVND (reference sequence). The CDR3 has 14 residues. The CDR3 DNA is TGTGCCAGTAGTAACGGACAGGTTCGGCAGCCCCAGCATTTT. This gives the protein CASSNGQVRQPQHF.

V gene TRBV6-1 combines with J gene TRBJ1-2; 9 nucleotides align to TRBD1. This CDR3 contains 15 residues. The ends lost 1 base at V and 4 bases at J; junction bases unmatched: 4. Germline assignment: CDR1 MNHNS and CDR2 SASEGT. The CDR3 nucleotides are TGTGCCAGCAGTGAAGAGGACAGGGGCGTCTATGGCTACACCTTC. It is translated as CASSEEDRGVYGYTF.

The chain couples TRBV28 to TRBJ1-5, with D perhaps matching TRBD1 (5 bases). CDR3 size: 16 residues. Germline V lookup: CDR1 MDHEN, CDR2 SYDVKM. The germline V and J ends were trimmed by 7 bases and 7 bases, with 23 bases remaining between them. The CDR3: CASTRGDSRAKQPQHF. The CDR3 nucleotides are TGTGCCAGCACGAGAGGAGACAGTCGTGCAAAACAGCCCCAGCATTTT.

The chain joins TRBV6-1 to TRBJ2-7, with a weak D call TRBD2 (5 bases). Germline V gene sequence: CDR1 MNHNS, CDR2 SASEGT. This CDR3 spans 12 amino acids. The germline V and J ends were trimmed by 1 base and 6 bases, with 7 bases remaining between them. The CDR3 is CASSEVGSEQYF. The CDR3 coding sequence is TGTGCCAGCAGTGAAGTAGGGAGCGAGCAGTACTTC.

Notes on this clone: At one end the junction does not follow the germline gene, possibly because of a read error. V gene TRBV6-5 combines with J gene TRBJ1-2, with D perhaps TRBD1 (5 bases). The CDR3 contains 13 residues. Germline-derived CDR1 and CDR2 are MNHEY and SVGAGI. This chain's CDR3 is CASSLRGYPIIAF. As DNA, the CDR3 is TGTGCCAGCAGTTTGAGGGGTTACCCCATAATCGCCTTC.

This clone was observed a single time. The J gene is TRBJ2-1, the V gene TRBV7-3; no definite D call. The CDR3 runs to 13 residues. Trimming pared 8 bases from V and 2 bases from J, leaving 10 bases between. Germline CDR1 is SGHTA and CDR2 is FQGTGA. CDR3 bases: TGTGCCAGCCCCATGGTTGCCTACAATGAGCAGTTCTTC. It specifies CASPMVAYNEQFF.

V and J are TRBV6-6 and TRBJ2-7; possibly TRBD1 for D (6 bases). The CDR3 length is 14 residues. Looked up from germline, CDR1 is MNHNY and CDR2 is SVGAGI (reference sequence). V was clipped by 3 bases and J by 6 bases, with 15 bases between them. In DNA form, the CDR3 reads TGTGCCAGCAGTTATCTACAAGGGGGAACCGAGCAGTACTTC. Amino acids: CASSYLQGGTEQYF.

The rearrangement uses TRBV5-1 and TRBJ2-1; 9 nucleotides align to TRBD1. The germline V gene has CDR1 SGHRS and CDR2 YFSETQ. The V gene end was trimmed by 0 bases and the J gene end by 3 bases; junction bases not matched to a gene: 4. The CDR3 loop spans 16 amino acids. Here the CDR3 reads CASSLVTGGIYNEQFF. Written as DNA, the CDR3 is TGCGCCAGCAGCTTGGTAACAGGGGGCATCTACAATGAGCAGTTCTTC.

The rearrangement joins TRBV9 to TRBJ1-2; 9 nucleotides align to TRBD1. J was trimmed by 8 bases and V by 3 bases; bases with no gene match: 8. CDR1 and CDR2 from the germline V gene are SGDLS and YYNGEE. The CDR3 is 14 residues long. The CDR3 DNA is TGTGCCAGCAGCGCCCAACAGGGGGCGCGGGGCTACACCTTC. Amino acid sequence: CASSAQQGARGYTF.